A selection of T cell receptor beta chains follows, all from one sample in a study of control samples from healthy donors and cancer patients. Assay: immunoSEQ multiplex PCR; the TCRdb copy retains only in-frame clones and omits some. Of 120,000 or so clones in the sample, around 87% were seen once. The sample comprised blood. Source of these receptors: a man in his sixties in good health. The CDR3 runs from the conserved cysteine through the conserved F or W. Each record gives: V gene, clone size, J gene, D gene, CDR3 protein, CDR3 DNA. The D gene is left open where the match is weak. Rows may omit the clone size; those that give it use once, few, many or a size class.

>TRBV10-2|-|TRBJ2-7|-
CASSEQGDEQYF
TGCGCCAGCAGTGAACAAGGAGACGAGCAGTACTTC
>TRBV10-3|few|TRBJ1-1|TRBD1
CATETGSTEAFF
TGTGCCACTGAGACAGGGTCAACTGAAGCTTTCTTT
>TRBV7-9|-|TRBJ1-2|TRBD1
CASSSTGGGYGYTF
TGTGCCAGCAGCTCAACAGGGGGCGGCTATGGCTACACCTTC
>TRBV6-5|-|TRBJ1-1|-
CASSRLQVSNTEAFF
TGTGCCAGCAGTCGTCTTCAGGTTAGCAACACTGAAGCTTTCTTT
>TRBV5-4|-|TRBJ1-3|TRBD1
CASSFSSGGASGNTIYF
TGTGCCAGCAGCTTTTCTTCAGGGGGCGCTTCTGGAAACACCATATATTTT
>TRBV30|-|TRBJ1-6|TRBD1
CAWSVALRTGGNNSPLHF
TGTGCCTGGAGTGTAGCCCTTAGGACAGGGGGAAATAATTCACCCCTCCACTTT
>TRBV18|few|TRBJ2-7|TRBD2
CASSPLSGGAVEQYF
TGTGCCAGCTCACCCCTTAGCGGGGGGGCTGTCGAGCAGTACTTC
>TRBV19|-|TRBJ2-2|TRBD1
CAVGTGSGELFF
TGTGCCGTTGGGACAGGGTCCGGGGAGCTGTTTTTT
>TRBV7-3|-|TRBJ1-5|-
CASSLGGDNQPQHF
TGTGCCAGCAGCTTAGGGGGGGACAATCAGCCCCAGCATTTT
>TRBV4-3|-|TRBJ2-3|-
CASSQDRGSDTQYF
TGCGCCAGCAGCCAAGATCGCGGGTCAGATACGCAGTATTTT
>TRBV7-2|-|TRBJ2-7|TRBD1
CASSLAPGQTRTYYEQYF
TGTGCCAGCAGCTTAGCACCGGGACAGACAAGGACATACTACGAGCAGTACTTC
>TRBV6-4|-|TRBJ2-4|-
CASSDLPQTLAKNIQYF
TGTGCCAGCAGTGACCTCCCACAGACCTTAGCCAAAAACATTCAGTACTTC
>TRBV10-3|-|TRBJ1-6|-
CAISEQTNSPLHF
TGTGCCATCAGTGAACAGACCAATTCACCCCTCCACTTT
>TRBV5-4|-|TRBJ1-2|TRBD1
CASSGGTGVDGYTF
TGTGCCAGCAGCGGTGGGACAGGGGTGGATGGCTACACCTTC
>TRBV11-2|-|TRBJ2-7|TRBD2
CASSSYSGLAGGPSYEQYF
TGTGCCAGCAGCTCCTACTCGGGACTAGCGGGGGGGCCCTCCTACGAGCAGTACTTC
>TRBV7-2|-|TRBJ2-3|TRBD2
CASSPRASGSTDTQYF
TGTGCCAGCAGCCCGCGGGCTAGCGGGAGCACAGATACGCAGTATTTT
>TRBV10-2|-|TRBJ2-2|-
CASSRLGDTGELFF
TGCGCCAGCAGTCGCCTGGGAGACACCGGGGAGCTGTTTTTT
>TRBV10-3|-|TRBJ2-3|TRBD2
CAIAYLSGGLYTQYF
TGTGCCATCGCCTACTTGAGCGGGGGGCTGTATACGCAGTATTTT
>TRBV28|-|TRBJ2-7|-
CASSFQGAAYEQYF
TGTGCCAGCAGTTTTCAGGGAGCCGCCTACGAGCAGTACTTC
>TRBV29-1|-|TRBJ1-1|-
CSVGDTGNTEAFF
TGCAGCGTTGGGGATACAGGGAACACTGAAGCTTTCTTT
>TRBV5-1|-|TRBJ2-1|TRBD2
CASSLGGGAYNEQFF
TGCGCCAGCAGCTTAGGCGGGGGGGCCTACAATGAGCAGTTCTTC
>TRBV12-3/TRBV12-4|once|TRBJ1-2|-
CASKGGVLYGYTF
TGTGCCAGCAAAGGAGGGGTCCTCTATGGCTACACCTTC
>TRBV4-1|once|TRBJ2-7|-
CASSQDQDTYEQYF
TGCGCCAGCAGCCAAGACCAGGACACCTACGAGCAGTACTTC
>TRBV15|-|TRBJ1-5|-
CATSHPPFNNQPQHF
TGTGCCACCAGCCACCCTCCCTTTAATAATCAGCCCCAGCATTTT
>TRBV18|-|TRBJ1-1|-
CASSPIQGQSTEAFF
TGTGCCAGCTCACCGATACAGGGTCAGAGCACTGAAGCTTTCTTT